This passage covers 2 T cell receptor beta chains from one sample sequenced in a study of blood T cell repertoires in COVID-19. Repertoires were generated with immunoSEQ multiplex PCR, while TCRdb's copy carries only in-frame clones and drops some. This sample has about 80,000 clones, with approximately 88% found just once. The sequencing sample was made of peripheral blood. All receptors come from a woman of 80 years or more with acute or convalescent COVID-19.

The chain links TRBV2 to TRBJ2-3; D is perhaps TRBD2 (5 bases). V lost 3 bases, J lost 11 bases, and 15 bases lay in between. The CDR3 has 13 amino acids. Per the germline V gene, CDR1 is SNHLY and CDR2 is FYNNEI. In DNA, the CDR3 is TGTGCCAGCAGTGAGGGAGACCTCTCCAAGCAGTATTTT. Translated, it gives CASSEGDLSKQYF. The whole variable domain, filled in from reference TRBV2 and TRBJ2-3, reads EPEVTQTPSHQVTQMGQEVILRCVPISNHLYFYWYRQILGQKVEFLVSFYNNEISEKSEIFDDQFSVERPDGSNFTLKIRSTKLEDSAMYFCASSEGDLSKQYFGPGTRLTVL.

DNA of the CDR3: TGTGCCAGCAGTTACAGGGGTACGCAGTATTTT. Translating it yields CASSYRGTQYF. V usage is TRBV6-5 and J usage is TRBJ2-3, with D tentatively TRBD1 (5 bases). The CDR3 extends over 11 amino acids. Trimming stripped 2 bases from V and 8 bases from J, with 5 bases between. CDR1 MNHEY and CDR2 SVGAGI come from the germline V gene.